The clone carrying this T cell receptor (beta chain) was recorded many times. Its specificity is unknown. This entry belongs to a study of neurological immune-mediated disorders. The study drew its healthy controls from blood bank volunteers in Maryland, USA. 2 million unsorted PBMCs were stored in RNAlater at -80 °C before RNA extraction. The CDR3 has 14 residues. The trim removed 7 bases at V and 5 bases at J, leaving 7 bases unmatched. Germline V CDR1 and CDR2: SGHTA, FQGNSA. The cDNA was synthesized by 5'RACE incorporating 10-nucleotide random UMIs. Each CDR3 protein gets one entry after TCRdb re-called the 5' RACE reads with MiXCR. The data contain tens of thousands of distinct CDR3 sequences, about an eighth of them singletons. Study-level results: No expanded-clone CDR3 amino acid sequence recurred across subjects, suggesting private TCR-beta repertoires.

The source material was PBMCs. The clonotype was recovered from a man in his sixties in good health. J is TRBJ2-2 and V is TRBV7-2; 7 bases are shared with TRBD2. Here the CDR3 DNA reads TGTGCCAGCAAAAGATGGGAGGGAACCGGGGAGCTGTTTTTT. This codes for CASKRWEGTGELFF.